Included here is one T cell receptor (beta chain) sequence, with context. This clonotype has more than one count but fewer than ten. No antigen is known for it. There are no base qualities to consult, and no much larger clone falls within one base. In light of the paper, this sample's treatment or condition label describes: allogeneic hematopoietic cell transplantation with graft depleted of TCRalphabeta T cells and CD19 B cells. The children who served as transplant recipients had been given grafts of TCRalphabeta/CD19-depleted allogeneic hematopoietic cells. Library construction relied on PCR. Sequencer: Illumina HiSeq 2500. To normalize quantification of the TCRbeta repertoire, the TCR libraries were built with molecular barcoding that relied on unique molecular identifiers. Starting from the raw public reads, TCRdb applied fastp trimming at Q25, assembled clones with MiXCR and retained in-frame beta chains. Under each unique CDR3 protein, matching rows form one entry showing the most common genes and DNA. Counted in this sample were about 980,000 distinct CDR3 sequences; about 31% of them appeared once. The top ten clones comprise around 30% of the sample.

Trimming takes 5 bases from V and 4 bases from J, and the germline ends sit 27 bases apart. Reading from cysteine to phenylalanine, the CDR3 counts 20 amino acids. Here the CDR3 DNA is all that survives: 60 bases in frame from base 1. The data were taken from a study of T-cell reconstitution after alpha-beta-depleted transplantation in children (dated by TCRdb to 2016 to 2017). The study in broad terms: Using TCR repertoire profiling, the study followed T-cell immune reconstitution in a quantitative way in children after TCRalphabeta/CD19-depleted allogeneic hematopoietic cell transplantation.

On the study overall, not on this receptor specifically: Hyperexpanded clone frequencies declined over subsequent months; after one year, T-cell counts and TCRbeta diversity were mostly attributed to newly produced T cells. In some patients, the high TCRbeta diversity seen at day 60 was put down to recipient T cells and intrathymic progenitors that had survived conditioning. The apparently early recovery of alphabetaT-cell counts about two months after transplant reportedly depended on only several hundred rapidly expanded clones that came from non-depleted graft cells.

The sequence is built from TRBV12-3 or TRBV12-4 and TRBJ2-6; D gene: possibly TRBD2, on 6 matching bases. The clonotype comes from a boy in the first two years of life who had a stem cell transplant for SCID, so the T cells may come from the graft donor. Source: PBMCs, mostly from graft donor cells, taken 360 days after TCRalphabeta/CD19-depleted stem cell transplant. The CDR3 sequence is CASSPLGLEALRVGANVLTF. Read as DNA, the sequence is TGTGCCAGCAGTCCACTGGGACTCGAAGCTTTACGGGTAGGGGCCAACGTCCTGACTTTC.